Each of the 6 T cell receptor beta chains below was sequenced from the same sample in a study of shared clonotypes between healthy human individuals. Libraries were prepared by immunoSEQ multiplex PCR; TCRdb keeps only in-frame clonotypes and omits some of them. This repertoire shows hundreds of thousands of clones, about 95% found once; its top ten account for approximately 0.11%. Naive CD8 cells comprised CD45RO-negative, CCR7-positively selected cells, excluding terminally differentiated effector memory CD45RA+ cells. The specimen sequenced was naive CD8+ T cells sorted from blood. These receptors came from a woman under 40 in good health.

This chain links TRBV9 with TRBJ2-7; 10 nucleotides align to TRBD2. Unmatched junction bases numbered 6, after V lost 4 bases and J lost 2 bases. Germline CDR1 reads SGDLS; CDR2 reads YYNGEE. CDR3 length equals 15 residues. The CDR3 is CASSPPGTSAYEQYF. CDR3 DNA sequence: TGTGCCAGCAGCCCACCCGGGACTAGCGCCTACGAGCAGTACTTC.

CDR3: CATSVAGGPGETQYF. For the CDR3, the DNA is TGTGCCACCTCCGTAGCGGGAGGGCCGGGAGAGACCCAGTACTTC. This chain uses TRBV9 with TRBJ2-5, with 11 bases lining up with TRBD2. The trim removed 9 bases at V and 4 bases at J, leaving 11 bases unmatched. Per germline, CDR1 SGDLS and CDR2 YYNGEE. The CDR3 extends over 15 amino acids.

As regards this clone: The sample contains more than one DNA sequence encoding this CDR3. J is TRBJ1-4 and V is TRBV19, with TRBD1 as a possible D gene (5 bases). Germline CDR1 reads LNHDA; CDR2 reads SQIVND (reference sequence). Trimming removed 6 bases at V and 0 bases at J, with 11 bases between. The CDR3 has 15 residues. The CDR3 region has the DNA TGTGCCAGTAGCATCAGGGACGCAACTAATGAAAAACTGTTTTTT. The encoded protein is CASSIRDATNEKLFF.

This clone was seen a single time. J is TRBJ2-7 and V is TRBV19; the D gene is possibly TRBD2 (5 bases). The germline gives CDR1 LNHDA, CDR2 SQIVND (reference sequence). CDR3 length: 13 residues. Trimming removed 7 bases from V and 1 base from J, with 11 bases in between. The CDR3 sequence: CASTSGESYEQYF. CDR3 in DNA: TGTGCCAGTACGAGCGGAGAATCCTACGAGCAGTACTTC.

About this clone itself: At the DNA level, this CDR3 is encoded by other sequences in the same sample as well. The V call is TRBV27, the J call TRBJ2-1; D not resolved. Trimming cost V 3 bases and J 0 bases, with 9 bases left between them. Per the germline V gene, CDR1 is MNHEY and CDR2 is SMNVEV (reference sequence). This CDR3 has 15 amino acids. In nucleotides, the CDR3 is TGTGCCAGCAGTTTGTCCCCAGGCTCCTACAATGAGCAGTTCTTC. Protein sequence: CASSLSPGSYNEQFF.

The J gene is TRBJ1-1, the V gene TRBV5-6; D is ambiguous. The germline CDR1 and CDR2 sequences are SGHDT and YYEEEE. The CDR3 consists of 14 residues. Trimming removed 0 bases at V and 0 bases at J, with 6 bases between. The CDR3 nucleotides read TGTGCCAGCAGCTTGGGAGCTGTGAACACTGAAGCTTTCTTT. Protein: CASSLGAVNTEAFF.